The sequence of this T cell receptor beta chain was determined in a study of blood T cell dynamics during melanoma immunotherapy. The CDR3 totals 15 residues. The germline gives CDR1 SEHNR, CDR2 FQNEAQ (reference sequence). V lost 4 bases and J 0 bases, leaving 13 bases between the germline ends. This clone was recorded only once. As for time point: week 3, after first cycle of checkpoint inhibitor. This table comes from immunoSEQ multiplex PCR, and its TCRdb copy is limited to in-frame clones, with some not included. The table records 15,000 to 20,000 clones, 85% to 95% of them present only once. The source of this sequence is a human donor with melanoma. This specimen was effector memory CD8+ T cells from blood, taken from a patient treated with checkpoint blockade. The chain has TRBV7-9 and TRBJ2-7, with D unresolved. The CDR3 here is CASSSIRDVSYEQYF. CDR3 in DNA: TGTGCCAGCAGCTCGATAAGAGACGTCTCCTACGAGCAGTACTTC.